The rows below give T cell receptor beta chains drawn from one sample of a study of blood T cell repertoires in COVID-19. Assay used: immunoSEQ multiplex PCR; TCRdb lists only in-frame clones, some missing. This sample has about 300,000 clones, with around 86% found just once. Sample: PBMCs or T cells enriched from blood (not recorded which). These receptors all come from a man in his thirties or forties who had recovered from COVID-19. Each CDR3 is given with its conserved first and last residue. The D gene is left open where the match is weak. Clone sizes are given selectively: once, few, many, or a class where the clone is expanded.

D: .; size: .; V: TRBV6-1; J: TRBJ1-6; DNA: TGTGCCAGCAGTGAAGGACAGAATTCACCCCTCCACTTT; CDR3: CASSEGQNSPLHF
D: .; size: .; V: TRBV11-1; J: TRBJ1-1; DNA: TGTGCCAGCAGCTTAGCGGTGAGGCGGGGAGAAGACACTGAAGCTTTCTTT; CDR3: CASSLAVRRGEDTEAFF
D: TRBD2; size: .; V: TRBV6-1; J: TRBJ2-7; DNA: TGTGCCAGCAGTGAAGAGGGACTAGCCATACCCCCCTTCTACGAGCAGTACTTC; CDR3: CASSEEGLAIPPFYEQYF
D: .; size: .; V: TRBV3-1/TRBV3-2; J: TRBJ2-3; DNA: TGTGCCAGCAGCCAATTAACGGGTACAGATACGCAGTATTTT; CDR3: CASSQLTGTDTQYF
D: TRBD2; size: .; V: TRBV5-1; J: TRBJ2-1; DNA: TGCGCCAGCAGCTTTCTAGCGGGGGCCGGTTCTGAGCAGTTCTTC; CDR3: CASSFLAGAGSEQFF
D: .; size: .; V: TRBV7-8; J: TRBJ2-3; DNA: TGTGCCAGCACCCTATATAGGACCCAAGGGGGAGGCACAGATACGCAGTATTTT; CDR3: CASTLYRTQGGGTDTQYF
D: TRBD1; size: .; V: TRBV5-1; J: TRBJ1-1; DNA: TGCGCCAGCAGCCTTGTGGGACAGGCGAACACTGAAGCTTTCTTT; CDR3: CASSLVGQANTEAFF
D: .; size: .; V: TRBV24-1; J: TRBJ2-2; DNA: TGTGCCACCACTTTTGACCATTCGGCGCGGATCGGGGAGCTGTTTTTT; CDR3: CATTFDHSARIGELFF
D: TRBD1; size: .; V: TRBV29-1; J: TRBJ1-2; DNA: TGCAGCGTTGAAGATTTAGGGGACAGGGAGGGGAACGGTTATGGCTACACCTTC; CDR3: CSVEDLGDREGNGYGYTF
D: TRBD2; size: .; V: TRBV3-1/TRBV3-2; J: TRBJ2-3; DNA: TGTGCCAGCAGCCAAGAAGCGGGGGGGGCAGATACGCAGTATTTT; CDR3: CASSQEAGGADTQYF
D: TRBD2; size: .; V: TRBV11-2; J: TRBJ2-5; DNA: TGTGCCAGCAGCTTCCTTTCTAGCGGGATTGGAGAGACCCAGTACTTC; CDR3: CASSFLSSGIGETQYF
D: .; size: few; V: TRBV6-5; J: TRBJ1-4; DNA: TGTGCCAGCAGTAGGGGCGTGTCTACTAATGAAAAACTGTTTTTT; CDR3: CASSRGVSTNEKLFF
D: TRBD1; size: .; V: TRBV7-9; J: TRBJ1-2; DNA: TGTGCCAGCAGAGACAGGGGGCAAGGCTACACCTTC; CDR3: CASRDRGQGYTF
D: TRBD1; size: .; V: TRBV5-4; J: TRBJ1-2; DNA: TGTGCCAGCAGCTTCCCCGGGACAGGGTATGGCTACACCTTC; CDR3: CASSFPGTGYGYTF
D: TRBD2; size: .; V: TRBV7-2; J: TRBJ2-5; DNA: TGTGCCAGCAGCTTAGGGGCTAGCGGGGGTCAAGAGACCCAGTACTTC; CDR3: CASSLGASGGQETQYF
D: TRBD1; size: .; V: TRBV27; J: TRBJ1-1; DNA: TGTGCCAGCAAATTCCGGGTGGACAGGGGGCAAGTAGGCACTGAAGCTTTCTTT; CDR3: CASKFRVDRGQVGTEAFF
D: .; size: .; V: TRBV19; J: TRBJ2-6; DNA: TGTGCCAGTAGTTTCCAGGCTGGGGCCAACGTCCTGACTTTC; CDR3: CASSFQAGANVLTF
D: TRBD1; size: .; V: TRBV6-5; J: TRBJ2-1; DNA: TGTGCCAGCAGACCGACAGGGGGCACTGAGCAGTTCTTC; CDR3: CASRPTGGTEQFF
D: TRBD1; size: few; V: TRBV24-1; J: TRBJ1-5; DNA: TGTGCCACGGACAGGGGGCGAGGGCAGCCCCAGCATTTT; CDR3: CATDRGRGQPQHF
D: TRBD2; size: .; V: TRBV27; J: TRBJ2-5; DNA: TGTGCCAGCGCTACTAGCGGGAGGAAAGGAGAGACCCAGTACTTC; CDR3: CASATSGRKGETQYF
D: .; size: .; V: TRBV18; J: TRBJ1-1; DNA: TGTGCCAGCTCACCAATGACGGGTGGTGGGGCTTTCTTT; CDR3: CASSPMTGGGAFF
D: .; size: .; V: TRBV5-6; J: TRBJ2-2; DNA: TGTGCCAGCAGCTTTTGGGGGGGCGCCGGGGAGCTGTTTTTT; CDR3: CASSFWGGAGELFF
D: .; size: .; V: TRBV7-9; J: TRBJ2-7; DNA: TGTGCCAGCAGCTATATACGGACTGGAACAGACGAGCAGTACTTC; CDR3: CASSYIRTGTDEQYF
D: TRBD2; size: .; V: TRBV5-1; J: TRBJ2-1; DNA: TGCGCCAGCGGACTAGATTCCTACAATGAGCAGTTCTTC; CDR3: CASGLDSYNEQFF
D: TRBD2; size: .; V: TRBV5-4; J: TRBJ2-2; DNA: TGTGCCAGCAGACCCACTAGCGGCGGAACCGGGGAGCTGTTTTTT; CDR3: CASRPTSGGTGELFF
D: TRBD2; size: .; V: TRBV19; J: TRBJ2-1; DNA: TGTGCCAGTAGTCCGGGAGGTACTGAGCAGTTCTTC; CDR3: CASSPGGTEQFF
D: .; size: .; V: TRBV7-8; J: TRBJ1-2; DNA: TGTGCCAGCAGCCCTACAGGGTACTATGGCTACACCTTC; CDR3: CASSPTGYYGYTF
D: TRBD1; size: .; V: TRBV28; J: TRBJ1-4; DNA: TGTGCCAGCAGTTCGCCGGGACAGGGGGATGAAAAACTGTTTTTT; CDR3: CASSSPGQGDEKLFF
D: .; size: .; V: TRBV29-1; J: TRBJ1-5; DNA: TGCAGCGTCCAAGCTTCATCCAACCAGCCCCAGCATTTT; CDR3: CSVQASSNQPQHF
D: TRBD1; size: few; V: TRBV30; J: TRBJ2-7; DNA: TGTGCCTGGACACAGGAGACAGGGGGGCCCTACGAGCAGTACTTC; CDR3: CAWTQETGGPYEQYF
D: TRBD2; size: .; V: TRBV11-3; J: TRBJ2-3; DNA: TGTGCCAGCAGCTTAGAGTCTAGCGGGGGCACAGATACGCAGTATTTT; CDR3: CASSLESSGGTDTQYF
D: .; size: .; V: TRBV19; J: TRBJ1-5; DNA: TGTGCCAGTAGTATAGTACAGGGAAATCAGCCCCAGCATTTT; CDR3: CASSIVQGNQPQHF
D: .; size: once; V: TRBV7-8; J: TRBJ2-5; DNA: TGTGCCAGCAGCCCGAGGCCCGAAGGCGGGACCCAGTACTTC; CDR3: CASSPRPEGGTQYF
D: TRBD1; size: .; V: TRBV5-1; J: TRBJ1-1; DNA: TGCGCCAGCAGCTGGCTGGGACAGATGAACACTGAAGCTTTCTTT; CDR3: CASSWLGQMNTEAFF
D: TRBD2; size: once; V: TRBV5-8; J: TRBJ2-1; DNA: TGTGCCAGCAGCCCTAGCGGGAGTTGGTACAATGAGCAGTTCTTC; CDR3: CASSPSGSWYNEQFF
D: TRBD2; size: .; V: TRBV5-1; J: TRBJ2-7; DNA: TGCGCCAGCAGCTTCTCTCCCCTACTAGCGGGGAAGTCCGAGCAGTACTTC; CDR3: CASSFSPLLAGKSEQYF
D: TRBD1; size: once; V: TRBV2; J: TRBJ2-4; DNA: TGTGCCAGCAGTGAGGGACAGTCGGACATTCAGTACTTC; CDR3: CASSEGQSDIQYF
D: .; size: .; V: TRBV5-1; J: TRBJ2-7; DNA: TGCGCCAGCAGCTTGGAAATGACTAGCTCCTACGAGCAGTACTTC; CDR3: CASSLEMTSSYEQYF
D: TRBD2; size: .; V: TRBV10-2; J: TRBJ2-7; DNA: TGCGCCAGCAGCCTCCCCGTCTTGGGCGGGAGTACCTACGAGCAGTACTTC; CDR3: CASSLPVLGGSTYEQYF
D: TRBD1; size: .; V: TRBV19; J: TRBJ2-6; DNA: TGTGCCACCTCGGACAGGGTGTCTTCTGGGGCCAACGTCCTGACTTTC; CDR3: CATSDRVSSGANVLTF
D: .; size: .; V: TRBV7-9; J: TRBJ1-5; DNA: TGTGCCAGCAGCCCCGGGGGCAATCAGCCCCAGCATTTT; CDR3: CASSPGGNQPQHF
D: TRBD2; size: .; V: TRBV7-2; J: TRBJ2-7; DNA: TGTGCCAGCAGCTTAGGGCCGGGGGGCGAGCAGTACTTC; CDR3: CASSLGPGGEQYF
D: .; size: .; V: TRBV9; J: TRBJ1-6; DNA: TGTGCCAGCAGCGTAGCTACAGGGCATCATTCACCCCTCCACTTT; CDR3: CASSVATGHHSPLHF
D: TRBD2; size: .; V: TRBV10-2; J: TRBJ2-5; DNA: TGCGCCAGCAGAATATCTAGCGGGGGGGCCAGGGAGACCCAGTACTTC; CDR3: CASRISSGGARETQYF
D: .; size: .; V: TRBV6-5; J: TRBJ2-7; DNA: TGTGCCAGCACTCCGAGGTCGGGGGTTAGCGGCGAGCAGTACTTC; CDR3: CASTPRSGVSGEQYF
D: TRBD2; size: .; V: TRBV7-9; J: TRBJ2-2; DNA: TGTGCCAGCAGCTTAGGTGGTAGCGGGAGGTCCCGAGTCACCGGGGAGCTGTTTTTT; CDR3: CASSLGGSGRSRVTGELFF
D: TRBD1; size: few; V: TRBV18; J: TRBJ2-5; DNA: TGTGCCAGCTCATTTTCCGGGACAGGGAAAGAGACCCAGTACTTC; CDR3: CASSFSGTGKETQYF
D: TRBD1; size: once; V: TRBV3-1/TRBV3-2; J: TRBJ1-2; DNA: TGTGCCAGCAGCCAACCGGGACAGCGGGGCTACACCTTC; CDR3: CASSQPGQRGYTF
D: TRBD1; size: .; V: TRBV5-1; J: TRBJ2-2; DNA: TGCGCCAGCAGCACGACCGGACAGGGGGAAGGCGGGGAGCTGTTTTTT; CDR3: CASSTTGQGEGGELFF
D: .; size: few; V: TRBV30; J: TRBJ2-1; DNA: TGTGCCTGGAGTGCACTGAGCTCCTACAATGAGCAGTTCTTC; CDR3: CAWSALSSYNEQFF